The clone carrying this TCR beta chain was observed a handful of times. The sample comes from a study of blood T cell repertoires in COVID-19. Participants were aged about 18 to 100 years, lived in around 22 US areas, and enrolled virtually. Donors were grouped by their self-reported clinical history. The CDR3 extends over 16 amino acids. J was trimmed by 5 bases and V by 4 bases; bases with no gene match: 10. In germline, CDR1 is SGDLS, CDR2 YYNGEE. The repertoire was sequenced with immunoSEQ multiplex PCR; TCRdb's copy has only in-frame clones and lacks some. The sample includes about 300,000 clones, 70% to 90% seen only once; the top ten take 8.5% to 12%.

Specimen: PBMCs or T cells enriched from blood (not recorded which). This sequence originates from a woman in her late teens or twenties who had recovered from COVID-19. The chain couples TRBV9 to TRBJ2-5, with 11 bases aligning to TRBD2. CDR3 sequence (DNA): TGTGCCAGCAGCACTATAGCGGGGGGGCTTATCGAGACCCAGTACTTC. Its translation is CASSTIAGGLIETQYF.